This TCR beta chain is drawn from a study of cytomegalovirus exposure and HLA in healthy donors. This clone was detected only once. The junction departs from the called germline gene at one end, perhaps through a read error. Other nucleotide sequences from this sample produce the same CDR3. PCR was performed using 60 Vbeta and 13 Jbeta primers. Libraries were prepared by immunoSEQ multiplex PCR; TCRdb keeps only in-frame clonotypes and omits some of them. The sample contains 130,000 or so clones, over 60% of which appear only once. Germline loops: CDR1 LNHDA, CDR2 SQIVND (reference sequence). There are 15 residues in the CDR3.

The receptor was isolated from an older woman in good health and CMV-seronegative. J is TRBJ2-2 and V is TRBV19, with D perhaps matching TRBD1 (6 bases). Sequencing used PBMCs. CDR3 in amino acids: CASSVRGPNTGELFF. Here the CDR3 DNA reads TGTGCCAGTAGTGTCAGGGGCCCGAACACCGGGGAACTGTTTTTT.